A selection of T cell receptor beta chains follows, all from one sample in a study of CD4 T cells in relation to SARS-CoV-2 and coronaviruses. Their specific antigens are unknown. Sequencing was performed with immunoSEQ multiplex PCR; in TCRdb, only in-frame clones are kept and a portion is missing. This table holds some 20,000 clones, under 85% found once. The sequenced sample was CD4+ T cells from PBMCs, cultured in vitro. The receptors derive from a human donor in good health. The CDR3 runs from the conserved cysteine through the conserved F or W. A D gene is named only where the DNA matches it firmly. A clone size is listed for some rows: how often the clone was seen (once, few, many), or a class if it is expanded.

TRBD2	-	TRBJ2-7	TRBV19	CASSIDPREGPYEQYF	TGTGCCAGTAGTATAGATCCGCGGGAGGGCCCCTACGAGCAGTACTTC
-	-	TRBJ1-4	TRBV20-1	CSASHRTNEKLFF	TGCAGTGCTAGTCACAGGACTAATGAAAAACTGTTTTTT
-	few	TRBJ2-3	TRBV6-4	CASSSEAGGVDTQYF	TGTGCCAGCTCCTCCGAGGCAGGGGGGGTGGATACGCAGTATTTT
TRBD2	-	TRBJ2-1	TRBV19	CASSMASGLVGEQFF	TGTGCCAGTAGTATGGCTAGCGGTCTAGTAGGGGAGCAGTTCTTC
-	-	TRBJ1-4	TRBV30	CAWLTGTTLNEKLFF	TGTGCCTGGTTGACGGGGACAACCCTGAATGAAAAACTGTTTTTT
-	-	TRBJ1-4	TRBV28	CASTQFQSEKLFF	TGTGCCAGCACCCAGTTCCAGAGTGAAAAACTGTTTTTT
TRBD2	-	TRBJ2-3	TRBV3-1/TRBV3-2	CASSQDGLAERPQYF	TGTGCCAGCAGCCAAGATGGCCTAGCGGAGAGGCCGCAGTATTTT
-	-	TRBJ1-2	TRBV2	CASSGGYNPGHITVVANYGYTF	TGTGCCAGCAGTGGCGGGTACAATCCGGGACACATAACCGTCGTGGCTAACTATGGCTACACCTTC
-	-	TRBJ2-3	TRBV29-1	CSAGGSNTDTQYF	TGCAGCGCTGGGGGAAGCAACACAGATACGCAGTATTTT
-	-	TRBJ2-5	TRBV2	CASSVYQETQYF	TGTGCCAGCAGTGTTTACCAAGAGACCCAGTACTTC
-	once	TRBJ1-6	TRBV28	CASSLRSPLHF	TGTGCCAGCAGTTTACGCTCACCCCTCCACTTT
-	few	TRBJ2-7	TRBV5-1	CASREGSSYEQYF	TGCGCCAGCAGAGAGGGGAGCTCCTACGAGCAGTACTTC
-	-	TRBJ1-2	TRBV30	CAWRPGGGMSGYGYTF	TGTGCCTGGCGCCCCGGGGGCGGAATGTCTGGATATGGCTACACCTTC
TRBD1	-	TRBJ2-3	TRBV6-4	CASSDPAGQGADTQYF	TGTGCCAGCAGTGACCCTGCGGGACAGGGGGCAGATACGCAGTATTTT
-	-	TRBJ2-1	TRBV5-1	CASRRTPATDEQFF	TGCGCCAGTCGCCGGACTCCGGCTACAGATGAGCAGTTCTTC
-	-	TRBJ1-4	TRBV2	CASSPTYSGLRVNEKLFF	TGTGCCAGCAGTCCGACATACTCGGGTCTTCGTGTTAATGAAAAACTGTTTTTT
-	-	TRBJ2-2	TRBV29-1	CSVGGVLAGELFF	TGCAGCGTTGGCGGGGTTCTGGCCGGGGAGCTGTTTTTT
-	-	TRBJ1-1	TRBV19	CASRSYMNTEAFF	TGTGCCAGTAGGAGCTACATGAACACTGAAGCTTTCTTT
-	-	TRBJ1-3	TRBV28	CASSPRFSGNTIYF	TGTGCCAGCAGTCCCCGTTTTTCTGGAAACACCATATATTTT
-	-	TRBJ1-4	TRBV28	CASRVGVTNEKLFF	TGTGCCAGCCGAGTAGGGGTAACTAATGAAAAACTGTTTTTT
-	few	TRBJ1-2	TRBV19	CASSIQGRAGDGYTF	TGTGCCAGTAGTATTCAGGGACGAGCGGGTGATGGCTACACCTTC
-	-	TRBJ1-1	TRBV7-6	CASSANGHWNTEAFF	TGTGCCAGCAGCGCAAACGGACACTGGAACACTGAAGCTTTCTTT
-	few	TRBJ1-2	TRBV6-5	CASTRTVGQGHGYTF	TGTGCCAGCACCCGAACCGTGGGGCAGGGGCATGGCTACACCTTC
TRBD1	-	TRBJ1-2	TRBV18	CASSSGQGGTVYGYTF	TGTGCCAGCTCATCGGGACAGGGAGGCACCGTCTATGGCTACACCTTC
TRBD1	-	TRBJ2-7	TRBV7-9	CASSLGPGEGAPANEQYF	TGTGCCAGCAGCTTAGGTCCCGGAGAGGGGGCCCCAGCTAATGAGCAGTACTTC
-	-	TRBJ2-1	TRBV19	CASSVTGTYSIRKQFF	TGTGCCAGTAGTGTTACCGGGACATATTCTATTCGAAAGCAGTTCTTC
TRBD1	-	TRBJ1-3	TRBV18	CASSQGQGNTIYF	TGTGCCAGCTCACAGGGACAGGGGAACACCATATATTTT